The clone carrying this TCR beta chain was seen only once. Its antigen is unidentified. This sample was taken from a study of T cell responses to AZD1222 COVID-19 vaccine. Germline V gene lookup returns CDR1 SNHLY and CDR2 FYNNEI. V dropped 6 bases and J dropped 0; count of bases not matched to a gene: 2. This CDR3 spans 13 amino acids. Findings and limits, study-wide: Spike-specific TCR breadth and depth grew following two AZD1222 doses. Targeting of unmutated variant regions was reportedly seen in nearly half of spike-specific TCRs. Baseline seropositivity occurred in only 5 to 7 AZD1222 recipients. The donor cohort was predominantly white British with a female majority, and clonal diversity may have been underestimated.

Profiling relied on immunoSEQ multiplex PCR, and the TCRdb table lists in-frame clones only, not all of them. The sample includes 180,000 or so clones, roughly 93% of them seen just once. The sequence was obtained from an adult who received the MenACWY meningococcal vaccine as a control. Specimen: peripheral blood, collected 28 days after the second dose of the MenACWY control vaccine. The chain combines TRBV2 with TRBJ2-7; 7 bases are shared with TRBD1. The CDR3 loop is CASRGQTSYEQYF. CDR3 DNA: TGTGCCAGCAGGGGACAGACCTCCTACGAGCAGTACTTC.